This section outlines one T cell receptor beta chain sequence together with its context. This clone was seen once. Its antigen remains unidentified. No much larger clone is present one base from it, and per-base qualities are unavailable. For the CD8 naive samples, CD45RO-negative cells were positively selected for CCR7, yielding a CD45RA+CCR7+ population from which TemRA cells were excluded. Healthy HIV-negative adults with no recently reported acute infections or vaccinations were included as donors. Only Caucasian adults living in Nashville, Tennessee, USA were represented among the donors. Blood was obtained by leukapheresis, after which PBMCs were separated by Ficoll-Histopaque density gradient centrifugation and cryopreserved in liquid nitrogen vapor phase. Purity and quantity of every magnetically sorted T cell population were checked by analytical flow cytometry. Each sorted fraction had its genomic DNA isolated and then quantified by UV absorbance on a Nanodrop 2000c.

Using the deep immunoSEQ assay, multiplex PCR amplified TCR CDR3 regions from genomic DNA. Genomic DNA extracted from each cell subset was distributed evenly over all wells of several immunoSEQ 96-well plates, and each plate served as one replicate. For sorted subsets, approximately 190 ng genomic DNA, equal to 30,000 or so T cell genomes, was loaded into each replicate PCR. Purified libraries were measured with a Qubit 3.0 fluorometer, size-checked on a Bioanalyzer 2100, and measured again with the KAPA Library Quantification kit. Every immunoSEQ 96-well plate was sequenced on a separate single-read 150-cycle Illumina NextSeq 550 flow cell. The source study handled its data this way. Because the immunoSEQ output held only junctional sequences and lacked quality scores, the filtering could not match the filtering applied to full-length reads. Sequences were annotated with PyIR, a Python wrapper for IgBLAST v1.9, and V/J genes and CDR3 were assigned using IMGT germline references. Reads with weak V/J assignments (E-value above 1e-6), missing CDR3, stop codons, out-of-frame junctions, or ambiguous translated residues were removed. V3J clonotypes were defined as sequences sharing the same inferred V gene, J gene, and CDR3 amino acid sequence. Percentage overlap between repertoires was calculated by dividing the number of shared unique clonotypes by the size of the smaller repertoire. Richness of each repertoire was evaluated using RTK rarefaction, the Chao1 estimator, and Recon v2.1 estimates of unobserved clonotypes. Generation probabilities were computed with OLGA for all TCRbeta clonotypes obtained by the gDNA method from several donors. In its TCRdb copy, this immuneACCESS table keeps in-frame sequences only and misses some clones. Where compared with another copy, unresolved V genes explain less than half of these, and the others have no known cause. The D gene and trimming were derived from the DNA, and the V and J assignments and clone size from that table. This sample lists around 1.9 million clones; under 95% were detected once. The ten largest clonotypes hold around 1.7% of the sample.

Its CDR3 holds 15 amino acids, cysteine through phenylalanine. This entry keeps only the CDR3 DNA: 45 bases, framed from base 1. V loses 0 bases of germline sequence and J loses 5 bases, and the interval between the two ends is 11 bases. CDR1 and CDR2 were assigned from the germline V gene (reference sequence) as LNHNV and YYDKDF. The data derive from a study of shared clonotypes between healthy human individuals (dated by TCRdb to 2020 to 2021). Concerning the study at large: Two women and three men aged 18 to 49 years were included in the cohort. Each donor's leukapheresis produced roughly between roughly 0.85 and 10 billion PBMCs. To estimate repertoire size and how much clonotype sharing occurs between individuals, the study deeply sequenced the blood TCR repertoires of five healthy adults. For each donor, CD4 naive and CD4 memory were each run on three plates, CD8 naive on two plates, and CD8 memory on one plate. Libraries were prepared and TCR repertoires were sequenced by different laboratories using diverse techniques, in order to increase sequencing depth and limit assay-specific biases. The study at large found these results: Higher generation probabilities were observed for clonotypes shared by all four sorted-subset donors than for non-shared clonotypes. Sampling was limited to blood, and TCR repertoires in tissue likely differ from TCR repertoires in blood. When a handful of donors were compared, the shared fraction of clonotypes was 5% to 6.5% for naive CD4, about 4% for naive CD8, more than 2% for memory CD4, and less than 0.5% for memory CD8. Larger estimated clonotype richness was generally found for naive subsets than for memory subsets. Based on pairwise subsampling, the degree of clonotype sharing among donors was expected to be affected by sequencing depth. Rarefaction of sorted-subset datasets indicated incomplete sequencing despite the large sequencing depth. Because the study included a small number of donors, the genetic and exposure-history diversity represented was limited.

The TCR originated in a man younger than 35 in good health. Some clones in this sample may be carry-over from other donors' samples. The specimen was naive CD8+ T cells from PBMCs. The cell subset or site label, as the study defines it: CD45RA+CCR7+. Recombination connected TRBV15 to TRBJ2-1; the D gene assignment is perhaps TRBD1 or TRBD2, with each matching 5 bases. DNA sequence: TGTGCCACCAGCAGAGATCGAGGGACGAACAATGAGCAGTTCTTC. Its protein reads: CATSRDRGTNNEQFF.